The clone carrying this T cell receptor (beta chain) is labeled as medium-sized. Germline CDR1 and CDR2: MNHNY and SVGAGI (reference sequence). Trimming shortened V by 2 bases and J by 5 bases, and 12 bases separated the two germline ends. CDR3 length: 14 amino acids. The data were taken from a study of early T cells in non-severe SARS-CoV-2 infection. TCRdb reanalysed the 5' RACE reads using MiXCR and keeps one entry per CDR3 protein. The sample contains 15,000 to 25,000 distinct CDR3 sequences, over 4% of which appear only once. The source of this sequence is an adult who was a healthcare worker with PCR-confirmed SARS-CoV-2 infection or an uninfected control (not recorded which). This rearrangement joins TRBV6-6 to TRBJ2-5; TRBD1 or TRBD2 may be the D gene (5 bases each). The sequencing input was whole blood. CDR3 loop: CASSYGGREETQYF. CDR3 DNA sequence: TGTGCCAGCAGTTACGGGGGAAGGGAGGAGACCCAGTACTTC.